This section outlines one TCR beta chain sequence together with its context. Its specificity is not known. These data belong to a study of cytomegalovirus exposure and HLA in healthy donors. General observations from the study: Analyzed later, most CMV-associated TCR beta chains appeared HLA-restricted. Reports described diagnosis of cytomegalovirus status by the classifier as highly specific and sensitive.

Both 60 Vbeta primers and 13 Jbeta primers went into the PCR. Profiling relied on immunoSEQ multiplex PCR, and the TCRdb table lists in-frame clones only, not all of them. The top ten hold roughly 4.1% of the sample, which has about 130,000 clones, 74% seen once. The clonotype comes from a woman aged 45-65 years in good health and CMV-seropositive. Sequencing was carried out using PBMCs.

CDR3 in amino acids: CASSPAGPSTGELFF. The CDR3 coding sequence is TGTGCCAGCAGTCCGGCGGGACCCAGCACCGGGGAGCTGTTTTTT. V usage is TRBV6-5 and J usage is TRBJ2-2; D possibly corresponds to TRBD2 (6 bases). V was clipped by 5 bases and J by 4 bases, with 14 bases between them. The CDR3 sequence is 15 residues long. Germline V gives CDR1 MNHEY, CDR2 SVGAGI.